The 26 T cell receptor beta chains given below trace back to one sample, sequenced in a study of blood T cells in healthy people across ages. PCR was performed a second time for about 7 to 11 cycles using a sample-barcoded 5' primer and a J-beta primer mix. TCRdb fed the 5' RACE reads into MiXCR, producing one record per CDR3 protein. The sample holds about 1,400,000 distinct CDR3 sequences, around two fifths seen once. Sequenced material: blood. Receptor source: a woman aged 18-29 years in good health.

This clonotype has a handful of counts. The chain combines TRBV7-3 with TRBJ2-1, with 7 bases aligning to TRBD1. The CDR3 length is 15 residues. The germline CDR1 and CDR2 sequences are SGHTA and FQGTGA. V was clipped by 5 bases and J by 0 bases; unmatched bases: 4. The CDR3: CASSQPGGSYNEQFF. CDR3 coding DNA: TGTGCCAGCAGCCAGCCAGGGGGCTCCTACAATGAGCAGTTCTTC.

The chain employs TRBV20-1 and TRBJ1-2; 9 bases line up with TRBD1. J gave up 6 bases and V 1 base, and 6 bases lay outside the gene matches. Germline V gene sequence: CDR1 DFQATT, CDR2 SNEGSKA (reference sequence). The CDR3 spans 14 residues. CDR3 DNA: TGCAGTGCTAGAGGCCACAGGGGGCAGGATGGCTACACCTTC. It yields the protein CSARGHRGQDGYTF.

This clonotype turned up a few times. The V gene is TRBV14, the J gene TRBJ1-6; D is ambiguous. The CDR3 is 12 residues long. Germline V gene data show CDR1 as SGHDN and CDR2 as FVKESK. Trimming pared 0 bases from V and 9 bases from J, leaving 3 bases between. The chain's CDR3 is CASSQDGSPLHF. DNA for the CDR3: TGTGCCAGCAGCCAAGACGGTTCACCCCTCCACTTT.

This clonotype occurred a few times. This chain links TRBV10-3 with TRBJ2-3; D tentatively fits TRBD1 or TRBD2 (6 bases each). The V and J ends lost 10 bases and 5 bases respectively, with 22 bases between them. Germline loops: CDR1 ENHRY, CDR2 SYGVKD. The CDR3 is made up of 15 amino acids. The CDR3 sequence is CATSISGGAGDTQYF. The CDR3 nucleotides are TGTGCCACCTCAATCTCCGGGGGCGCGGGAGATACGCAGTATTTT.

Here the CDR3 reads CASTGGGPYNEQYF. CDR3 coding DNA: TGCGCCAGCACGGGGGGTGGCCCCTACAATGAGCAGTACTTC. The chain combines TRBV5-1 with TRBJ2-1, with TRBD2 matching 7 bases. The DNA matches TRBJ2-7 better at its end, which makes the J call doubtful. Germline V gene sequence: CDR1 SGHRS, CDR2 YFSETQ. This CDR3 is 14 amino acids long.

The CDR3 is CASSPIATTGANQPQHF. CDR3 DNA sequence: TGCGCCAGCAGCCCTATCGCGACAACAGGGGCCAATCAGCCCCAGCATTTT. This chain joins TRBV4-1 and TRBJ1-5; 7 bases are a match to TRBD1. The CDR3 spans 17 residues. Trimming took 4 bases from V and 3 from J; bases not matched to a gene: 12. Germline-derived CDR1 and CDR2 are MGHRA and YSYEKL.

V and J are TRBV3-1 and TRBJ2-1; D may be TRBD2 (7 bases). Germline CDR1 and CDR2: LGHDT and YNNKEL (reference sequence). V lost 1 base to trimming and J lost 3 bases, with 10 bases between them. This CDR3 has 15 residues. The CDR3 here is CASSQGGGDYNEQFF. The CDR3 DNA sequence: TGTGCCAGCAGCCAAGGAGGGGGGGACTACAATGAGCAGTTCTTC.

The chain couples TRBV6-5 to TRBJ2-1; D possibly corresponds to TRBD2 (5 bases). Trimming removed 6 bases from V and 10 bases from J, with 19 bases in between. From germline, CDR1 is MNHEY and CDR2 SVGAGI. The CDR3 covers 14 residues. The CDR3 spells CASSPAGEGSEQFF. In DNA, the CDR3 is TGTGCCAGCAGCCCCGCAGGCGAGGGAAGCGAGCAGTTCTTC.

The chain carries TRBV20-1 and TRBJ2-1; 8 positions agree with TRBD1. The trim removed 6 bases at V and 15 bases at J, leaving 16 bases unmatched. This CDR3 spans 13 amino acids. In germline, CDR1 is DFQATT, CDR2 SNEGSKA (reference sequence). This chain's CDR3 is CSARADLQGAWFF. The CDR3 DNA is TGCAGTGCAAGGGCCGATCTTCAGGGGGCTTGGTTCTTC.

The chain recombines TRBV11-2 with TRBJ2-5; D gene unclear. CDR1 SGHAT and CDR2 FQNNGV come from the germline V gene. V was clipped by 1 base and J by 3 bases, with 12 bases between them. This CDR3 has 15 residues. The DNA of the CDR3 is TGTGCCAGCAGCTTAGGGGGTAACGGTAAAGAGACCCAGTACTTC. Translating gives CASSLGGNGKETQYF.

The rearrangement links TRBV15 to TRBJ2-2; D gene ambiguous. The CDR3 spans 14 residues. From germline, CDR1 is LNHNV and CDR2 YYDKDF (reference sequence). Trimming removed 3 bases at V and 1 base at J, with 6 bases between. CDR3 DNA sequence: TGTGCCACCAGCAGGACGGGGAACACCGGGGAGCTGTTTTTT. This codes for CATSRTGNTGELFF.

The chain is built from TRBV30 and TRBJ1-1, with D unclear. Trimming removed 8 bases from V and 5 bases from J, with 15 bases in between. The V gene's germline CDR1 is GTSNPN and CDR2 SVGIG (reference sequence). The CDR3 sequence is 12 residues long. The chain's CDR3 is CANRWEGTEAFF. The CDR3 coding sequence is TGTGCCAATAGGTGGGAAGGGACTGAAGCTTTCTTT.

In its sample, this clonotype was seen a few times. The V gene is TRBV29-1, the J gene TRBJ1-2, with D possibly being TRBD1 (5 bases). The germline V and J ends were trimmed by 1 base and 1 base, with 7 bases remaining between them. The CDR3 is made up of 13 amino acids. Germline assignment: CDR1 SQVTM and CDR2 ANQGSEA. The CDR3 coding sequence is TGCAGCGTTGAAGGTCAGGGTAACTATGGCTACACCTTC. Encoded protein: CSVEGQGNYGYTF.

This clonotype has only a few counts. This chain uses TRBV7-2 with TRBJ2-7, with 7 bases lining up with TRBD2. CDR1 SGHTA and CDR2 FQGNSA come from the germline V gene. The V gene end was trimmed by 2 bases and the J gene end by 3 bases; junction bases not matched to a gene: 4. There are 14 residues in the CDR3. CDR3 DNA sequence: TGTGCCAGCAGCTTATTATCGGGAGGCTACGAGCAGTACTTC. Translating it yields CASSLLSGGYEQYF.

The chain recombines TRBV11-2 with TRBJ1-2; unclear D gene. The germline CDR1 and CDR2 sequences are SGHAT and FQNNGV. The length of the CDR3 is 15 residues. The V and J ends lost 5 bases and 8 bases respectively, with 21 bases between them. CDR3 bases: TGTGCCAGCAGCCCGCGTTATGGGGTGAACGGGGGCTACACCTTC. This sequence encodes CASSPRYGVNGGYTF.

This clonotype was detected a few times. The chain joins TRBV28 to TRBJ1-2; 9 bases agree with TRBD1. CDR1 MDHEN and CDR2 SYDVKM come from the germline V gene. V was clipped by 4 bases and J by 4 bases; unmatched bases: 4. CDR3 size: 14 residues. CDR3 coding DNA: TGTGCCAGCAGTTCTACAGGGGGCGTCTATGGCTACACCTTC. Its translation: CASSSTGGVYGYTF.

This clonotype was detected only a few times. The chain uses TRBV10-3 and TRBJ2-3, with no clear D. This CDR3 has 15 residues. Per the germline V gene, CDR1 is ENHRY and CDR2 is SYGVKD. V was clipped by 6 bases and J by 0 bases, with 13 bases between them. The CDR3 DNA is TGTGCCATCAGCCCGTCCGGTGGGAGCACAGATACGCAGTATTTT. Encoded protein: CAISPSGGSTDTQYF.

CDR3 loop: CASSVDGGAGYTF. As DNA, the CDR3 is TGTGCCAGCAGCGTAGATGGGGGTGCGGGCTACACCTTC. The rearrangement uses TRBV9 and TRBJ1-2, with D perhaps TRBD1 (5 bases). Germline loops: CDR1 SGDLS, CDR2 YYNGEE. The germline V and J ends were trimmed by 0 bases and 8 bases, with 11 bases remaining between them. CDR3 length: 13 amino acids.

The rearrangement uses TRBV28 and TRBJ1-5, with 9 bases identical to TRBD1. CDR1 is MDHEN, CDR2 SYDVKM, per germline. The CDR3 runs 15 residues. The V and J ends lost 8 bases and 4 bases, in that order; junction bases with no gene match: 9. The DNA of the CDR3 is TGTGCCAGCGGCCTACAGGGGGCTCAGAATCAGCCCCAGCATTTT. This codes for CASGLQGAQNQPQHF.

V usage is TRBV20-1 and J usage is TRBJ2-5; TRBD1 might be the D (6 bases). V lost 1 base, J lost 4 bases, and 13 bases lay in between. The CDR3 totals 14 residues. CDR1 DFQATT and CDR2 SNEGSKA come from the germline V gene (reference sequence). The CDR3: CSARGPGEGETQYF. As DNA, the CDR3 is TGCAGTGCTAGAGGGCCAGGGGAAGGAGAGACCCAGTACTTC.

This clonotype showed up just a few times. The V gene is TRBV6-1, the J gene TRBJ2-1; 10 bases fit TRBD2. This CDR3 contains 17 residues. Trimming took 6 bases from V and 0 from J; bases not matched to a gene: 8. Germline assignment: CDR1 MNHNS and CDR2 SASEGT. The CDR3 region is CASRPTSGERSYNEQFF. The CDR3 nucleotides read TGTGCCAGCAGACCTACTAGCGGGGAACGCTCCTACAATGAGCAGTTCTTC.

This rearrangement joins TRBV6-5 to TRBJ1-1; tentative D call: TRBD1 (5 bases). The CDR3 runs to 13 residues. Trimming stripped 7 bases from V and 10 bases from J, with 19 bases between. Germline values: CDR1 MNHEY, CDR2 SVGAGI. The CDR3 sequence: CASNGGGNNGAFF. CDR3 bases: TGTGCCAGCAATGGCGGGGGGAACAATGGAGCTTTCTTT.

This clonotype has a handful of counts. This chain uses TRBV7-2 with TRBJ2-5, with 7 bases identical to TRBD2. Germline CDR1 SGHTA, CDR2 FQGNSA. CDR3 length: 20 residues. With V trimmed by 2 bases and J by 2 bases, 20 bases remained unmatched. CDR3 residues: CASSLQRGASPSKKQETQYF. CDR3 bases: TGTGCCAGCAGCTTACAGCGGGGCGCTTCTCCCTCCAAGAAACAAGAGACCCAGTACTTC.

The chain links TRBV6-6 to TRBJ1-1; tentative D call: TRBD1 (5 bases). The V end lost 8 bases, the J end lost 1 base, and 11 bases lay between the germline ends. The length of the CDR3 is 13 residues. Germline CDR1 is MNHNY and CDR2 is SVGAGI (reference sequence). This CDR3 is CASLSRENTEAFF. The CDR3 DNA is TGTGCCAGCTTATCCAGGGAGAACACTGAAGCTTTCTTT.

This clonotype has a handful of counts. Here the CDR3 reads CASSFVGAGEQYF. The CDR3 DNA is TGTGCCAGCAGCTTCGTGGGCGCCGGCGAGCAGTACTTC. The chain recombines TRBV9 with TRBJ2-7; D call uncertain. This CDR3 has 13 amino acids. Germline V gene sequence: CDR1 SGDLS, CDR2 YYNGEE. V dropped 4 bases and J dropped 6 bases, with 14 bases sitting between them.

CDR3 residues: CASSYSRTLGGSNTQYF. CDR3 bases: TGTGCCAGCAGTTACTCGAGAACCCTCGGGGGGAGTAATACGCAGTATTTT. V usage is TRBV6-5 and J usage is TRBJ2-3; the match to TRBD2 covers 7 bases. The CDR3 contains 17 residues. The junction had 13 bases not matched to a gene; V was cut back by 0 bases and J by 7 bases. Germline CDR1 is MNHEY and CDR2 is SVGAGI.